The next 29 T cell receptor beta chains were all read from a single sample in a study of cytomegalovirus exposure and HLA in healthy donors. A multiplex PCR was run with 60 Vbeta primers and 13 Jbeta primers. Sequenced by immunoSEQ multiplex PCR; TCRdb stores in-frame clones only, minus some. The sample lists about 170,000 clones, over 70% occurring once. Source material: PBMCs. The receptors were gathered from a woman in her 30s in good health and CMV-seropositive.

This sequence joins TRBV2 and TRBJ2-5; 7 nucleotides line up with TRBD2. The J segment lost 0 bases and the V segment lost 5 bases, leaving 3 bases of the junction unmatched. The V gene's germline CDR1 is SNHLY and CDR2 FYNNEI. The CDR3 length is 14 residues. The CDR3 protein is CASSSTSDQETQYF. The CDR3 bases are TGTGCCAGCAGTTCCACTAGCGACCAAGAGACCCAGTACTTC.

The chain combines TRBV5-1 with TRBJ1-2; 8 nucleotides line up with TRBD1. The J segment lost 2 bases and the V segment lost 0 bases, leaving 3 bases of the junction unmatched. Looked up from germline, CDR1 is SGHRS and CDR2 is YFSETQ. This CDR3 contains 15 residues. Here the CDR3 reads CASSLGDRTNYGYTF. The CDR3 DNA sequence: TGCGCCAGCAGCTTGGGGGACAGGACCAACTATGGCTACACCTTC.

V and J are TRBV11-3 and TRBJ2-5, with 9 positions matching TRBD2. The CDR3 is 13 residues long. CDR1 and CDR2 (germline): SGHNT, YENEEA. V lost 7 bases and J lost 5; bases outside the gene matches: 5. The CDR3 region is CASIGTSQETQYF. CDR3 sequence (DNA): TGTGCCAGCATCGGGACTAGCCAGGAGACCCAGTACTTC.

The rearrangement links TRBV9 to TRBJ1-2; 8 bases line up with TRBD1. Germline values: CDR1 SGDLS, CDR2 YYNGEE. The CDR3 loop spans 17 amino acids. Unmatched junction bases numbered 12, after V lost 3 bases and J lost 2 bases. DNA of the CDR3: TGTGCCAGCAGCGGAAGAACTCCGGGACAGGACAACTATGGCTACACCTTC. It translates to CASSGRTPGQDNYGYTF.

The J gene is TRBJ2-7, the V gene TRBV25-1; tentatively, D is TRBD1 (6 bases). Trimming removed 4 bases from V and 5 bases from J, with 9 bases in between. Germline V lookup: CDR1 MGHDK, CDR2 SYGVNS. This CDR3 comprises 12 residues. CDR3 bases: TGTGCCAGCAGTGCACAGGGTAACGAGCAGTACTTC. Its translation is CASSAQGNEQYF.

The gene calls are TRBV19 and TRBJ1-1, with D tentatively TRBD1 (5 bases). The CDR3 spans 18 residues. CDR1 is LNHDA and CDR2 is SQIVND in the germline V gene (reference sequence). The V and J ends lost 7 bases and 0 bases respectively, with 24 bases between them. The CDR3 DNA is TGTGCCAGTACCGCGGGGCCCCACGACCCATTCATGAACACTGAAGCTTTCTTT. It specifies CASTAGPHDPFMNTEAFF.

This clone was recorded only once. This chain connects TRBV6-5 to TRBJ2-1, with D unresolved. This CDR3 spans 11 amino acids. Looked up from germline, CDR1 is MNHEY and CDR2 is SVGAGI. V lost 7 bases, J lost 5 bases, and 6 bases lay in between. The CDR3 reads CASMGNNEQFF. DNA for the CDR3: TGTGCCAGCATGGGCAACAATGAGCAGTTCTTC.

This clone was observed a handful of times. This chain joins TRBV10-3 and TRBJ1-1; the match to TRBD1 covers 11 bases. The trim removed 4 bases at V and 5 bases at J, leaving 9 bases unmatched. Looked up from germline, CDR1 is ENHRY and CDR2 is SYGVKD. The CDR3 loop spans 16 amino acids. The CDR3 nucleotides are TGTGCCATCAGTGGGACAGGGGGCGGGTCGCGGACTGAAGCTTTCTTT. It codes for CAISGTGGGSRTEAFF.

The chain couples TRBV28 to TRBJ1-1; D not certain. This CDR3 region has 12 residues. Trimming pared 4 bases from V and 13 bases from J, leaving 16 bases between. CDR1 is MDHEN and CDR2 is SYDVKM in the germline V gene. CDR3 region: CASSSGSIEGFF. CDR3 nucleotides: TGTGCCAGCAGTTCGGGATCTATCGAGGGTTTCTTT.

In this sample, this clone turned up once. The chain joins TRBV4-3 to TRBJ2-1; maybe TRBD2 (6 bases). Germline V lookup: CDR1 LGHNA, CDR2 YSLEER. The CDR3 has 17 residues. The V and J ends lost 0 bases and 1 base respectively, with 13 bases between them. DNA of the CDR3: TGCGCCAGCAGCCAAGATTCCCACGGGAGTTCCTACAATGAGCAGTTCTTC. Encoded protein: CASSQDSHGSSYNEQFF.

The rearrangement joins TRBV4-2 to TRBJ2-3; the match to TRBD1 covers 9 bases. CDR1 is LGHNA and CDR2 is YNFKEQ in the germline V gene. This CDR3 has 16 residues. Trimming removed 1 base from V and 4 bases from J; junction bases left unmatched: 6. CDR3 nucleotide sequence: TGTGCCAGCAGCCAAGGGGACAGGGTGGGCCCAGATACGCAGTATTTT. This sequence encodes CASSQGDRVGPDTQYF.

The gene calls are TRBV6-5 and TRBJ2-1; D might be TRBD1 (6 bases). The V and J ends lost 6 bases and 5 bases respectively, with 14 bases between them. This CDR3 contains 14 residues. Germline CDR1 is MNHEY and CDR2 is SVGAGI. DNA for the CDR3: TGTGCCAGCAGCCCCGGGACACCTCACAATGAGCAGTTCTTC. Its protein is CASSPGTPHNEQFF.

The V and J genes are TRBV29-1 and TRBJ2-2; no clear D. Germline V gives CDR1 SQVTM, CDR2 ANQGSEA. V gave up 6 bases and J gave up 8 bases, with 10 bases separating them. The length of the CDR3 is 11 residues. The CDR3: CSVHTWGELFF. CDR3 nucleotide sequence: TGCAGCGTCCATACTTGGGGGGAGCTGTTTTTT.

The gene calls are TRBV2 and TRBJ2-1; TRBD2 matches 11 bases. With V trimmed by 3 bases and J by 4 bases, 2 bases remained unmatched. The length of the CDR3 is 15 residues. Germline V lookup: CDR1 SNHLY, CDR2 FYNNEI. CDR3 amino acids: CASSETSGKYNEQFF. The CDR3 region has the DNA TGTGCCAGCAGTGAGACTAGCGGGAAGTACAATGAGCAGTTCTTC. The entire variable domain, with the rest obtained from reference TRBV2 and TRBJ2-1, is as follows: EPEVTQTPSHQVTQMGQEVILRCVPISNHLYFYWYRQILGQKVEFLVSFYNNEISEKSEIFDDQFSVERPDGSNFTLKIRSTKLEDSAMYFCASSETSGKYNEQFFGPGTRLTVL.

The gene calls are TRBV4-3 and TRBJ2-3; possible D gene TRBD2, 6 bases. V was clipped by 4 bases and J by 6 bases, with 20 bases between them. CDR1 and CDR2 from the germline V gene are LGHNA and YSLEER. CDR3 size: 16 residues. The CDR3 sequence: CASSRGTGTLRDTQYF. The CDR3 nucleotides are TGCGCCAGCAGCCGGGGGACTGGAACCCTAAGGGATACGCAGTATTTT.

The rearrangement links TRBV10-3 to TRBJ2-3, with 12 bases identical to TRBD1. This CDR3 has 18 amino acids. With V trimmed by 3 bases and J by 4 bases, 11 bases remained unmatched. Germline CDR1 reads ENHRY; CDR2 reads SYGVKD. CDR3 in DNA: TGTGCCATCAGTGATATAGTTGGGACAGGGGGCAACTCAGATACGCAGTATTTT. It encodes CAISDIVGTGGNSDTQYF.

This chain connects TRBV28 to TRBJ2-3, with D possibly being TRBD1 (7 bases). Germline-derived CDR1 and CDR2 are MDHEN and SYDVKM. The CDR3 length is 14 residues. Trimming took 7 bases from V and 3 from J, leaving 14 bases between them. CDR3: CASTAPGGTDTQYF. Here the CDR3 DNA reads TGTGCCAGCACCGCGCCAGGGGGGACAGATACGCAGTATTTT.

The CDR3 spells CASIAEGNQPQHF. The CDR3 DNA is TGTGCCAGCATAGCAGAGGGCAATCAGCCCCAGCATTTT. The gene calls are TRBV2 and TRBJ1-5; D is unresolved. Germline-derived CDR1 and CDR2 are SNHLY and FYNNEI. This CDR3 has 13 residues. Trimming shortened V by 7 bases and J by 2 bases, and 9 bases separated the two germline ends.

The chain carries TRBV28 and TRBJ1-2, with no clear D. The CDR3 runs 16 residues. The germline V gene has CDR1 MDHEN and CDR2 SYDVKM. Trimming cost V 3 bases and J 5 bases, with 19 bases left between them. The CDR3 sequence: CASSFFRASGGYGYTF. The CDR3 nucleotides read TGTGCCAGCAGTTTCTTTCGGGCCTCAGGAGGGTATGGCTACACCTTC.

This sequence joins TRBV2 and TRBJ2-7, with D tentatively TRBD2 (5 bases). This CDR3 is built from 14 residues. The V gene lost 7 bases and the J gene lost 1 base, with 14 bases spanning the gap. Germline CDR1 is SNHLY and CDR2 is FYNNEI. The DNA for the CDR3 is TGTGCCAGCACTCCGACGGGCGGGTCCTACGAGCAGTACTTC. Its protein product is CASTPTGGSYEQYF.

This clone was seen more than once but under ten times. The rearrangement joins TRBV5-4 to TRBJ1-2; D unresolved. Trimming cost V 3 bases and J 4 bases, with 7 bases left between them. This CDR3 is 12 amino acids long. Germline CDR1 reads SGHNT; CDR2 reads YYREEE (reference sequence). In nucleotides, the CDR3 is TGTGCCAGCAGCTCCGACATCTATGGCTACACCTTC. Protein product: CASSSDIYGYTF.

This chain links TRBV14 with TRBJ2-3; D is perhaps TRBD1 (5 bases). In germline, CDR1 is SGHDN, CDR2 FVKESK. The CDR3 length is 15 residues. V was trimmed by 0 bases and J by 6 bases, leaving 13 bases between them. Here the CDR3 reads CASSQDSGMRDTQYF. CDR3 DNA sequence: TGTGCCAGCAGCCAAGACTCAGGGATGAGGGATACGCAGTATTTT.

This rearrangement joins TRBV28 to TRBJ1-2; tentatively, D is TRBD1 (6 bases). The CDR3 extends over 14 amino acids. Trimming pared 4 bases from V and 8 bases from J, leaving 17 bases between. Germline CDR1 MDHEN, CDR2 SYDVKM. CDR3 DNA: TGTGCCAGCAGTTCCCAGGGGCCCCCGGGAGGCTACACCTTC. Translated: CASSSQGPPGGYTF.

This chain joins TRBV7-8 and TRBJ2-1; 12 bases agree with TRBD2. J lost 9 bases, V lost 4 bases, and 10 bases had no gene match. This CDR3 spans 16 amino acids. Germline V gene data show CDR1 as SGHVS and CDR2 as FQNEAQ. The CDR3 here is CASSSVRTSGMGEQFF. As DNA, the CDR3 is TGTGCCAGCAGCTCAGTTAGGACTAGCGGGATGGGTGAGCAGTTCTTC.

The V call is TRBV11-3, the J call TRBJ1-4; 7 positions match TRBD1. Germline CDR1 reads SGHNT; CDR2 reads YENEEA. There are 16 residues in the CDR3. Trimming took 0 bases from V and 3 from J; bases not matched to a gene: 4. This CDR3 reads CASSLEGGTANEKLFF. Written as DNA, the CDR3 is TGTGCCAGCAGCTTAGAAGGGGGCACGGCTAATGAAAAACTGTTTTTT.

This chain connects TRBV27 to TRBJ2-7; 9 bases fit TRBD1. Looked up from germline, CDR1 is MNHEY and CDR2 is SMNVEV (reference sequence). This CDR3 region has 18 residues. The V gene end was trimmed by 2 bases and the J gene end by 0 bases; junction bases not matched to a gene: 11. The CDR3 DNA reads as TGTGCCAGCAGTTTAATCCCTCCGGGACAGGGAAGCTCCTACGAGCAGTACTTC. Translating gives CASSLIPPGQGSSYEQYF.

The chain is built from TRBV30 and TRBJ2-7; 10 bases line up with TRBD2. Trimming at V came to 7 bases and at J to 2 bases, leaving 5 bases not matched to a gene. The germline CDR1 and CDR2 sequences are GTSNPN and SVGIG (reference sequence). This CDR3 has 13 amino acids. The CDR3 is CAFLAGAAYEQYF. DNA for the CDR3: TGTGCCTTTCTAGCGGGAGCCGCCTACGAGCAGTACTTC.

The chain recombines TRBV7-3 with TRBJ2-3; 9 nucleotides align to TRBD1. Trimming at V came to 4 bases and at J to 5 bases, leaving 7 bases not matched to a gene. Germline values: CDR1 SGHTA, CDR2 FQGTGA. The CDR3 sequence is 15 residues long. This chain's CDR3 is CASSSRTGDIDTQYF. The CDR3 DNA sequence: TGTGCCAGCAGCTCCAGGACAGGGGACATAGATACGCAGTATTTT.

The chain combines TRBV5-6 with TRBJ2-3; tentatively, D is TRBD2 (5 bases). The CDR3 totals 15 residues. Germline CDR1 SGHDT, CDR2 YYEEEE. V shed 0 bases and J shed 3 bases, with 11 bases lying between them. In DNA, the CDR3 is TGTGCCAGCAGCTTGGTACTAGTCGGAACAGATACGCAGTATTTT. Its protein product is CASSLVLVGTDTQYF.